This T cell receptor beta chain derives from a study of blood T cell repertoires in COVID-19 (dated by TCRdb to 2020 to 2022). Context from the whole study: The collaborator samples originated in the United States, Italy and Spain and spanned the acute and convalescent phases of COVID-19. HLA class I and class II types, where available, came from metadata supplied by the sample provider rather than from assay-based typing. The prospective study material was composed of cDNA or gDNA derived from T cells, B-cell-depleted T cells, or PBMCs. Samples came from the ongoing ImmuneRACE study (first 160 participants) plus 1,254 subjects from 6 global collaborators. The sample metadata nearly always contained a de-identified subject ID, COVID-19 status, age in years and sex. The repertoires were released in a freely available public database intended as a resource for research on the immune response to SARS-CoV-2. Deeply sampled blood TCRbeta repertoires from subjects exposed to, actively infected with, or recovered from COVID-19 were included in the dataset.

CDR1 GTSNPN and CDR2 SVGIG are derived from the germline V gene (reference sequence). The CDR3 measures 13 amino acids from cysteine to phenylalanine. Only the CDR3 region is kept as DNA, spanning 39 bases read in frame from base 1. Compared with germline, V lacks 3 bases and J lacks 6 bases; bases without a gene match: 4. Each collaborating institution followed its own protocols to collect whole blood in K2EDTA tubes. For TCRbeta analysis, collaborator samples were shipped as frozen whole blood, as isolated PBMCs, or as DNA extracted from either sample type. TCRbeta CDR3 regions were amplified from genomic DNA using the immunoSEQ Assay, a bias-controlled multiplex PCR. In the authors' own workflow: The number of nucleated cells in each sample was estimated from the amplification of reference gene primers within the assay. To quantify the absolute abundance of each unique TCRbeta CDR3 rearrangement, sequence reads were collapsed and filtered. For each sample, productive Simpson clonality was calculated as the square root of Simpson's diversity index across productive rearrangements. In its TCRdb copy, this immuneACCESS table keeps in-frame sequences only and misses some clones. Where compared with another copy, unresolved V genes explain less than half of these, and the others have no known cause. V and J calls and clone size are as listed in that table; D and trimming were resolved from the DNA. Within this sample are around 86,000 clones, with 87% of them counted one time only. The ten largest clones represent around 4.5% of the sample.

Findings and caveats that apply to the study as a whole: The quantity of clinical and demographic metadata differed by source and by participant and was supplied without curation.

For this clone: Its antigen specificity is not known. Base qualities are missing; no much larger clone stands one base away.

The receptor was isolated from an elderly woman with acute or convalescent COVID-19. Recombination connected TRBV30 to TRBJ2-2, with 7 bases matching TRBD1. Sequenced sample: peripheral blood. The DNA sequence is TGTGCCTGGAGGGTACAGGGGCCCGGGGAGCTGTTTTTT. Its coded protein is CAWRVQGPGELFF.